This T cell receptor (beta chain) was identified during a study of CD8+CD57+ T cells in acquired aplastic anemia. For the study at large: Recorded DNA amounts for sorted CD4+ and CD8+ cells had an average of approximately 3 ug.

Previously, flow cytometry had revealed CD8+CD57+ cell expansion in the patients chosen for sequencing. All patients were therapy-naive when blood was sampled. A few counts support this clonotype. Its specificity is not known. Overall study findings and caveats: Researchers reported that CD8+ Simpson's diversity was not significantly different in patients versus controls.

Genomic DNA constituted the template upon which TCR beta VDJ and CDR3 profiling was performed. TCRdb processed the reads anew with MiXCR; each CDR3 protein has one entry. The sample consists of under 200,000 distinct CDR3 sequences, 45% to 50% of them appearing once. What was sequenced was sorted CD4+, CD8+, or CD8+CD57+ T cells (not recorded which) from PBMCs. The source of this sequence is a human donor with aplastic anemia.

The CDR3 nucleotides read TGCAGTGCTAGAGACGCCACGAACTATGGCTACACCTTC. This codes for CSARDATNYGYTF. The J gene is TRBJ1-2, the V gene TRBV20-1; D not resolved. CDR3 size: 13 residues. With 0 bases removed from V and 2 bases from J, the gap between germline ends came to 7 bases. Looked up from germline, CDR1 is DFQATT and CDR2 is SNEGSKA (reference sequence).